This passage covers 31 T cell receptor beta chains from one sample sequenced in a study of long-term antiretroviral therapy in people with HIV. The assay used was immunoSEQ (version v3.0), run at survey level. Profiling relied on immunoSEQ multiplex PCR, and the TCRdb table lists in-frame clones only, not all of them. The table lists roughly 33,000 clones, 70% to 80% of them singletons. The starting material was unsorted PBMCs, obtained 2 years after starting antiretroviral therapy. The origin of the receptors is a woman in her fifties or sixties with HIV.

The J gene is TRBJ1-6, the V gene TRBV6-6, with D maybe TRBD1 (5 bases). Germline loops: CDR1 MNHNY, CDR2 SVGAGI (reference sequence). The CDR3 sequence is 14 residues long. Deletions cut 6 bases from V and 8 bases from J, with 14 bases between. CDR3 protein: CASSYRDHDSPLHF. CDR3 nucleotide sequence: TGTGCCAGCAGCTACCGGGACCACGATTCACCCCTCCACTTT.

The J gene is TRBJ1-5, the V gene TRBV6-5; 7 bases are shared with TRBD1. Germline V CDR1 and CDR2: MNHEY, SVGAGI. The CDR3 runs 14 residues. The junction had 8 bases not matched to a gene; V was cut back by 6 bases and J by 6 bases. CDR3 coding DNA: TGTGCCAGCAGCCTTACAGGGGTGGGTCAGCCCCAGCATTTT. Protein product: CASSLTGVGQPQHF.

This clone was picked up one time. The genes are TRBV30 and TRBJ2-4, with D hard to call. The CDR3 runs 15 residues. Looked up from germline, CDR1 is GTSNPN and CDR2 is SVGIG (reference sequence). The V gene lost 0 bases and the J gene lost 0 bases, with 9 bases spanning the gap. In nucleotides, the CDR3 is TGTGCCTGGAGTGTAATTGACCGAGCCAAAAACATTCAGTACTTC. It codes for CAWSVIDRAKNIQYF.

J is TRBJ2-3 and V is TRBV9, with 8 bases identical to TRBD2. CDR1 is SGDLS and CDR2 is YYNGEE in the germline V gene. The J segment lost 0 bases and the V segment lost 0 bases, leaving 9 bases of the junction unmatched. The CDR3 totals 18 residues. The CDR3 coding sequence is TGTGCCAGCAGCGTAGGACTAGCGTGGGGACGAAGCACAGATACGCAGTATTTT. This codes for CASSVGLAWGRSTDTQYF.

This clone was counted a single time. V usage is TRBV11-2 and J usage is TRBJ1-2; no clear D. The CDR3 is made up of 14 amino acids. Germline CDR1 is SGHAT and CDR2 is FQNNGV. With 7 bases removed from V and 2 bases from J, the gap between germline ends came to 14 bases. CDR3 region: CASILDGPNYGYTF. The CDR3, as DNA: TGTGCCAGCATCTTGGACGGACCAAACTATGGCTACACCTTC.

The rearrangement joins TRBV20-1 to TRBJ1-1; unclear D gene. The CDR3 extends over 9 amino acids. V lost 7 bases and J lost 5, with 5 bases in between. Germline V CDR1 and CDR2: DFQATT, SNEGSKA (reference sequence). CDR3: CSVRTEAFF. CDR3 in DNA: TGCAGTGTGAGGACTGAAGCTTTCTTT.

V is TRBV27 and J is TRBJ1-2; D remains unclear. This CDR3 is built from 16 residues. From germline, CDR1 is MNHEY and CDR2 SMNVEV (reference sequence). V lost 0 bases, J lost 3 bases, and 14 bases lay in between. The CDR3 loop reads CASSLSGPMRHYGYTF. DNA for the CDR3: TGTGCCAGCAGTTTATCCGGACCAATGAGACACTATGGCTACACCTTC.

Written as DNA, the CDR3 is TGTGCCAGCAGCTTAGTGGATTATGACAGGGAGGTGGCTGGAAACACCATATATTTT. As protein: CASSLVDYDREVAGNTIYF. This chain uses TRBV7-2 with TRBJ1-3; 7 nucleotides match TRBD1. This CDR3 region has 19 residues. The junction had 14 bases not matched to a gene; V was cut back by 1 base and J by 2 bases. Germline V gene sequence: CDR1 SGHTA, CDR2 FQGNSA.

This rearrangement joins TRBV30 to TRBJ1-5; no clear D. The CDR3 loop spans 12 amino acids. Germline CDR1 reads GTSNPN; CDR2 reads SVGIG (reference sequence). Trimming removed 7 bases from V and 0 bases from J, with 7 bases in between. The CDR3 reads CASGDSNQPQHF. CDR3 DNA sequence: TGTGCCTCCGGCGATAGCAATCAGCCCCAGCATTTT.

The CDR3 DNA sequence: TGTGCCTGGAGTGTGGAACAGAATTCACCCCTCCACTTT. Amino acids: CAWSVEQNSPLHF. The V call is TRBV30, the J call TRBJ1-6; unclear D gene. The V and J ends lost 0 bases and 7 bases respectively, with 7 bases between them. Germline CDR1 reads GTSNPN; CDR2 reads SVGIG (reference sequence). The CDR3 length is 13 residues.

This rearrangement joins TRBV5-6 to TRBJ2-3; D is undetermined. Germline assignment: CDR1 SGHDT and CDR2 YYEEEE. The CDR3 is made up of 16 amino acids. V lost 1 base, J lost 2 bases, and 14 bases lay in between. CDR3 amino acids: CASSLSPGLATDTQYF. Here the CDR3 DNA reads TGTGCCAGCAGCTTGTCCCCGGGTTTAGCCACAGATACGCAGTATTTT.

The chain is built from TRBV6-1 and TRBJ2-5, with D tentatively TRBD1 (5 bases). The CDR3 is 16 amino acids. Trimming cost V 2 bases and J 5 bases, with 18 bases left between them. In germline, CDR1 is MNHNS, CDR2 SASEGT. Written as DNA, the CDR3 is TGTGCCAGCAGTGAACATGGTGGCAGGGTGGCGGAGACCCAGTACTTC. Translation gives CASSEHGGRVAETQYF.

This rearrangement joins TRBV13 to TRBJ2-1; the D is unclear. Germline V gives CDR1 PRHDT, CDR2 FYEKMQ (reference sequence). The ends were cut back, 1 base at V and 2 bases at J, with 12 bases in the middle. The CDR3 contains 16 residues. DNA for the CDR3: TGTGCCAGCAGCTTAGAAGCAGGTGTACCCTACAATGAGCAGTTCTTC. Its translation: CASSLEAGVPYNEQFF.

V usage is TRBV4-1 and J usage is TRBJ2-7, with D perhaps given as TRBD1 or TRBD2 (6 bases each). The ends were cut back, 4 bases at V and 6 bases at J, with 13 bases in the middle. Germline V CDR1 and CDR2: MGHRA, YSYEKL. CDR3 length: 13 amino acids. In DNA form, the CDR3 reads TGCGCCAGCAGCCTTCATAGGGGGGCCGAGCAGTACGTC. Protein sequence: CASSLHRGAEQYV.

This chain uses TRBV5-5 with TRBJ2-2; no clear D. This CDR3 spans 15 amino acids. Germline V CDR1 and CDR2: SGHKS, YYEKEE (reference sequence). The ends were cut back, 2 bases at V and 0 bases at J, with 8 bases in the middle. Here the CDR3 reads CASSLSNANTGELFF. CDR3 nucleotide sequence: TGTGCCAGCAGCTTAAGCAACGCGAACACCGGGGAGCTGTTTTTT.

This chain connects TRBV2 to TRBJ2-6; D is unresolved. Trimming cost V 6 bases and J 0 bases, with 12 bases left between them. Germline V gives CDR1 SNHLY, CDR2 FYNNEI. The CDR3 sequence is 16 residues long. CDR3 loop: CASSPAWPSGANVLTF. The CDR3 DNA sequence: TGTGCCAGCAGCCCAGCCTGGCCCTCTGGGGCCAACGTCCTGACTTTC. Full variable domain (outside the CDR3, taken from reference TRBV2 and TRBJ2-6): EPEVTQTPSHQVTQMGQEVILRCVPISNHLYFYWYRQILGQKVEFLVSFYNNEISEKSEIFDDQFSVERPDGSNFTLKIRSTKLEDSAMYFCASSPAWPSGANVLTFGAGSRLTVL.

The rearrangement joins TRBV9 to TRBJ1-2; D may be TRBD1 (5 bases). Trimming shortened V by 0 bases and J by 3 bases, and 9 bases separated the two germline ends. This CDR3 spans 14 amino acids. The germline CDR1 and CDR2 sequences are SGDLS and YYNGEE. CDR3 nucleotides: TGTGCCAGCAGCGTAGGTGCGGGGGACTATGGCTACACCTTC. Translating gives CASSVGAGDYGYTF.

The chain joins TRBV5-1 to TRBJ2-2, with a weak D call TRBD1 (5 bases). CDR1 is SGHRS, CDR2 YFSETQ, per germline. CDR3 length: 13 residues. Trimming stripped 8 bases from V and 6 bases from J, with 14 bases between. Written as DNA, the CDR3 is TGCGCCAGTTCGAGGTCAGGGCCCGGGGAGCTGTTTTTT. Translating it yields CASSRSGPGELFF.

The CDR3 spells CASSLTTAYEQYV. CDR3 DNA: TGTGCCAGCAGCTTAACGACAGCCTACGAGCAGTACGTC. The V and J genes are TRBV11-2 and TRBJ2-7; D possibly corresponds to TRBD1 (5 bases). CDR1 and CDR2 from the germline V gene are SGHAT and FQNNGV. Trimming left V 2 bases short and J 2 bases short, with 7 bases between. The CDR3 is 13 residues long.

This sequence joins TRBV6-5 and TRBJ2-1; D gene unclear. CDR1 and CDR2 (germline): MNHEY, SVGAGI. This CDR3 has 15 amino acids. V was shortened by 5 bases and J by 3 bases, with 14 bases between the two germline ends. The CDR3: CASSRLDKIYNEQFF. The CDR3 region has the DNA TGTGCCAGCAGTCGCCTCGACAAGATCTACAATGAGCAGTTCTTC.

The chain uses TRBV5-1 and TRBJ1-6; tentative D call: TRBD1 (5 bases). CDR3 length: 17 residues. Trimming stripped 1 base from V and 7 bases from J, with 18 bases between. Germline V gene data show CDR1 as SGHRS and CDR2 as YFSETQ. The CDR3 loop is CASSLSWGSVRNSPLHF. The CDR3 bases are TGCGCCAGCAGCTTGTCGTGGGGCTCAGTGAGAAATTCACCCCTCCACTTT.

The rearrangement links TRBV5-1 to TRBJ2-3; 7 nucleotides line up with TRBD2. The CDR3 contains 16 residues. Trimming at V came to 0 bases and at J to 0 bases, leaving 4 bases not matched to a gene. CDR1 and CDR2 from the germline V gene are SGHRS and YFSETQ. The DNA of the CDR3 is TGCGCCAGCAGCTTGGATTGGCGGGGGAGCACAGATACGCAGTATTTT. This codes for CASSLDWRGSTDTQYF.

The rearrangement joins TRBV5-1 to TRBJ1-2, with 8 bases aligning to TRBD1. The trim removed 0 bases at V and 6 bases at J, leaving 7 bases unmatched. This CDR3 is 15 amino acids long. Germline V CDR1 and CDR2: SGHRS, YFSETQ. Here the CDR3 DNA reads TGCGCCAGCAGCTTGGATGGACAGGGTGTAGATGGCTACACCTTC. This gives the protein CASSLDGQGVDGYTF.

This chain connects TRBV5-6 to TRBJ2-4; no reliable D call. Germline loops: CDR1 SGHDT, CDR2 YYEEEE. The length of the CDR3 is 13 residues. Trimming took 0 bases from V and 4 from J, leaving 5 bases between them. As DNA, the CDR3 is TGTGCCAGCAGCTTGGCGCTAAAAAACATTCAGTACTTC. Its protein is CASSLALKNIQYF.

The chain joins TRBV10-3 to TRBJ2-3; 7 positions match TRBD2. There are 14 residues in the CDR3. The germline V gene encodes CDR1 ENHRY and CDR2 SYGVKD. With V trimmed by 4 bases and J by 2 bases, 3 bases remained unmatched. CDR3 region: CAISVSGDTDTQYF. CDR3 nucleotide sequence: TGTGCCATCAGTGTGAGCGGGGACACAGATACGCAGTATTTT.

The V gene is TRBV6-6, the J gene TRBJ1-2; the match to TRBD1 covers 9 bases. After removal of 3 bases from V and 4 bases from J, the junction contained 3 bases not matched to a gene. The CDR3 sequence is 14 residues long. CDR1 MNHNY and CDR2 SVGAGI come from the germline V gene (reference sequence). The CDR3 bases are TGTGCCAGCAGTTATGGACAGGGGATCTATGGCTACACCTTC. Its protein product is CASSYGQGIYGYTF.

CDR3 region: CASSTGQVQFF. DNA of the CDR3: TGTGCCAGCAGTACCGGACAGGTCCAGTTCTTC. The J gene is TRBJ2-1, the V gene TRBV7-3; 7 bases agree with TRBD1. Germline assignment: CDR1 SGHTA and CDR2 FQGTGA. J was trimmed by 13 bases and V by 6 bases; bases with no gene match: 6. This CDR3 comprises 11 residues.

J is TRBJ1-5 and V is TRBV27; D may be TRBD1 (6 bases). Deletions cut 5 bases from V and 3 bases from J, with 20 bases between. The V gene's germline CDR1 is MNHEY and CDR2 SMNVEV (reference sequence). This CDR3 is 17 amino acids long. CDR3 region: CASSITGKGFDNQPQHF. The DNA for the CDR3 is TGTGCCAGCAGTATCACAGGGAAAGGGTTTGACAATCAGCCCCAGCATTTT.

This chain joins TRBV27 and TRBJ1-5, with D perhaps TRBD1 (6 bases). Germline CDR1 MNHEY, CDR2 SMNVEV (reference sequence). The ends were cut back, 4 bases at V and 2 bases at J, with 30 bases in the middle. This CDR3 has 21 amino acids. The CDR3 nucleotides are TGTGCCAGCAGTTCAAGACGACTGGGACACGGGGGGCCGGTTGGCAATCAGCCCCAGCATTTT. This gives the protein CASSSRRLGHGGPVGNQPQHF.

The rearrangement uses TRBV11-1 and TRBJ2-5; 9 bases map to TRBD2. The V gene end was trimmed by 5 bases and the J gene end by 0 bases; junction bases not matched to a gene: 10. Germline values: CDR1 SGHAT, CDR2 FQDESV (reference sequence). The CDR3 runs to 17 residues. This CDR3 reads CASSGPGLAIYQETQYF. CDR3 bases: TGTGCCAGCAGCGGACCTGGACTAGCGATTTACCAAGAGACCCAGTACTTC.

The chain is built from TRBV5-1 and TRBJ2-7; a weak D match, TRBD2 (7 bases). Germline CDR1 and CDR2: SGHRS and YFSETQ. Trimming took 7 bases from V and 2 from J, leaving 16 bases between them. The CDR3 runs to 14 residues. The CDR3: CASPLGGLTYEQYV. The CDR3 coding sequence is TGCGCCAGCCCCCTGGGGGGGCTGACCTACGAGCAGTACGTC.